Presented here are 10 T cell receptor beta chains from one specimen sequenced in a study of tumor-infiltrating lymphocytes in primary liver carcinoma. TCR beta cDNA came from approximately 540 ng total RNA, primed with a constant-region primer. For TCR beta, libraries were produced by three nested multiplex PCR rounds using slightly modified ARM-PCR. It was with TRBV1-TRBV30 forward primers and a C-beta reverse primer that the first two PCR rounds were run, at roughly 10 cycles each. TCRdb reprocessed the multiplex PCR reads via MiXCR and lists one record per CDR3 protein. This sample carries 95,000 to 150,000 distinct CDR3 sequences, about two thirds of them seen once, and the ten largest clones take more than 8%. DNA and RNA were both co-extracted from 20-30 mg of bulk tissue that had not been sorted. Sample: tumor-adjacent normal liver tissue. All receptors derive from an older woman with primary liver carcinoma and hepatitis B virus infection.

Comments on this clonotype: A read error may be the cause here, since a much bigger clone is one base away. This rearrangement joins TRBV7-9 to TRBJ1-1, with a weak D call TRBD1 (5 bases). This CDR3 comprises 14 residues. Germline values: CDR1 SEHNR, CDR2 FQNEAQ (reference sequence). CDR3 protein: CASSLGGVNTGAFF. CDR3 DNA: TGTGCCAGCAGCTTAGGGGGGGTGAACACTGGAGCTTTCTTT.

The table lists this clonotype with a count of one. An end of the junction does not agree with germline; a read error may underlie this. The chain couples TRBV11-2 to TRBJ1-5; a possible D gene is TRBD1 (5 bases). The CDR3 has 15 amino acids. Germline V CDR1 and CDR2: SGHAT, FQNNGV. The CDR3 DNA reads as TGTGCCAGCAGCCCCGAGAGGGGTAGCAATCGGCCCCAGCATTTT. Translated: CASSPERGSNRPQHF.

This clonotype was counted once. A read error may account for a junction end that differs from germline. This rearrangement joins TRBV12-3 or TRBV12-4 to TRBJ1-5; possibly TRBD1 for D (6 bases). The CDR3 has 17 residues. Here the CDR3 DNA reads TGTGCCAGCAGTTTTGGCACAGGGCAGGGAAATAATCAGCCCCAGCACTTT. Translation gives CASSFGTGQGNNQPQHF.

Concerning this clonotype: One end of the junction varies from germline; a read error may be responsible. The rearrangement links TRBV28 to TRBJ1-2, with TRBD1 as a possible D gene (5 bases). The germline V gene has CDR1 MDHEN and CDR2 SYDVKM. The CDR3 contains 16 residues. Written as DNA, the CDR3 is TGTGCCAGCAGTTTATCTTGGTCGGGGGGGACCTATAGCTACGCCTTC. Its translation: CASSLSWSGGTYSYAF.

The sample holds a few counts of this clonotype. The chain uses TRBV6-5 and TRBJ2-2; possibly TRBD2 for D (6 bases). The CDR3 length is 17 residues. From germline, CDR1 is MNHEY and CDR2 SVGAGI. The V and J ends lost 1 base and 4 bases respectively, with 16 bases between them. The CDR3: CASSYLGLGGGTGELFF. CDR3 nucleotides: TGTGCCAGCAGTTACTTGGGTTTGGGGGGTGGCACCGGGGAGCTGTTTTTT.

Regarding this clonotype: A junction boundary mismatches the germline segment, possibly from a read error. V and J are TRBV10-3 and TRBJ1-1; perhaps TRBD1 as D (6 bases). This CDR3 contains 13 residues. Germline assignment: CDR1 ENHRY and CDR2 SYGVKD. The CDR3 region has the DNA TGTTCCATTAGGGACCGGGACATTAGTGAAGCTTTCTTT. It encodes CSIRDRDISEAFF.

The CDR3: CASNRRITGELFF. CDR3 nucleotides: TGTGCCAGCAACCGACGGATCACCGGGGAGCTGTTTTTT. The chain is built from TRBV12-3 or TRBV12-4 and TRBJ2-2; D gene ambiguous. The CDR3 runs to 13 residues. V dropped 7 bases and J dropped 4 bases, with 10 bases sitting between them.

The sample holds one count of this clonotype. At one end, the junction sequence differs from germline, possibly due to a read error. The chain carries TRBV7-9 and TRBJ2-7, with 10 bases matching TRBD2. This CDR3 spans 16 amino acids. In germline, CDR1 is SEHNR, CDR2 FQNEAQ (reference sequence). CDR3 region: CACSLASGRTPYEQYF. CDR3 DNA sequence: TGTGCCTGCAGCTTGGCTAGCGGGAGAACGCCCTACGAGCAGTACTTC.

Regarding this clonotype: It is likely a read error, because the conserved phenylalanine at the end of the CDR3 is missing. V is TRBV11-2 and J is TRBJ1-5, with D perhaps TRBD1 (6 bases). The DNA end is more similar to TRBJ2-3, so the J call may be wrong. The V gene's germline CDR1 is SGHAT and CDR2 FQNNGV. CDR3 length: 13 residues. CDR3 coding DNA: TGTGCCAGCAACTCATTACAGGGCCAGCCCCAGTATTAT. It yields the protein CASNSLQGQPQYY.

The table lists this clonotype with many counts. The CDR3 region is CASSNPAASGSRTDTQYF. The CDR3 bases are TGTGCCAGCAGTAACCCGGCGGCTAGCGGGAGTCGGACAGATACGCAGTATTTT. V usage is TRBV5-4 and J usage is TRBJ2-3, with 10 bases lining up with TRBD2. The CDR3 has 18 amino acids. The V gene end was trimmed by 5 bases and the J gene end by 3 bases; junction bases not matched to a gene: 15. Germline V gene sequence: CDR1 SGHNT, CDR2 YYREEE (reference sequence). The full variable domain, with the rest looked up from reference TRBV5-4 and TRBJ2-3, is ETGVTQSPTHLIKTRGQQVTLRCSSQSGHNTVSWYQQALGQGPQFIFQYYREEENGRGNFPPRFSGLQFPNYSSELNVNALELDDSALYLCASSNPAASGSRTDTQYFGPGTRLTVL.